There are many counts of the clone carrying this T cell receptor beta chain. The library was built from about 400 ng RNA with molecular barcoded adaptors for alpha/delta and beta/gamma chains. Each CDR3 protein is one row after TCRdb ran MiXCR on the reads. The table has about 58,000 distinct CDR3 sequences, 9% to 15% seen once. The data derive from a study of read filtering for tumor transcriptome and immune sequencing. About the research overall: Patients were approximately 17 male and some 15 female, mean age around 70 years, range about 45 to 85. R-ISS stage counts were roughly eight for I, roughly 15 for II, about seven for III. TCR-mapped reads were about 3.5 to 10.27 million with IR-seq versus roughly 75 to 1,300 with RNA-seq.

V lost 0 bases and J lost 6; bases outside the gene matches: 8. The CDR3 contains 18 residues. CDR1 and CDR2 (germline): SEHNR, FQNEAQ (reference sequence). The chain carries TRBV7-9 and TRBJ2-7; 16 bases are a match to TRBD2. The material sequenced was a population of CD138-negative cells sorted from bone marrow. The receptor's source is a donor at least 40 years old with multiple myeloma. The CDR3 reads CASSLAGTSGGAIPEQYF. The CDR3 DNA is TGTGCCAGCAGCTTAGCTGGGACTAGCGGGGGGGCCATTCCCGAGCAGTACTTC.